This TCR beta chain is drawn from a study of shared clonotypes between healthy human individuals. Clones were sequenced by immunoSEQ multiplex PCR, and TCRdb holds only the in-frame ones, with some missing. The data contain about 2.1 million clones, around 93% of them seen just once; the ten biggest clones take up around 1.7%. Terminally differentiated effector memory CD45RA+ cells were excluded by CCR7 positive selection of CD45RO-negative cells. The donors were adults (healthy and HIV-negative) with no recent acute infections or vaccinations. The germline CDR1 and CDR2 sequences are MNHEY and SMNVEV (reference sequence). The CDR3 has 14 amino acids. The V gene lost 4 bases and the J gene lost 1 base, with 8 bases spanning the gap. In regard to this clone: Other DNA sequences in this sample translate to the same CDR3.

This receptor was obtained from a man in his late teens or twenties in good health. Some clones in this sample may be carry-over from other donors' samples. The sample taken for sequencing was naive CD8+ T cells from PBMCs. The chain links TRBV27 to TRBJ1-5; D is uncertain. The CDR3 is CASSSLGSNQPQHF. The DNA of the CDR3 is TGTGCCAGCAGTTCTCTGGGGAGCAATCAGCCCCAGCATTTT.